Listed below are T cell receptor beta chains from one sample, sequenced in a study of CD8+CD57+ T cells in acquired aplastic anemia. TCRdb analysed the reads with MiXCR anew, one entry per CDR3 protein. The table has more than 150,000 distinct CDR3 sequences, 40% to 55% seen once. Sequencing was performed on sorted CD4+, CD8+, or CD8+CD57+ T cells (not recorded which) from PBMCs. These receptor sequences come from a human donor with aplastic anemia. CDR3s include the opening cysteine and the closing phenylalanine or tryptophan. A D gene is named only where the DNA matches it firmly. Rows give clone size only sometimes, using once, few, many, or a class for an expanded clone.

cdr3_aa	cdr3_nt	clone_size	j_call	d_call	cdr3_length	v_call
CASSLAGGYTF	TGTGCCAGCAGCTTAGCTGGCGGCTACACCTTC	-	TRBJ1-2	-	11	TRBV7-9
CASGEWQGVAGELFF	TGTGCCAGCGGTGAATGGCAGGGAGTTGCCGGGGAGCTGTTTTTT	once	TRBJ2-2	-	15	TRBV6-1
CANQDRPTDTQYF	TGTGCCAACCAGGACCGACCCACAGATACGCAGTATTTT	many	TRBJ2-3	-	13	TRBV10-3
CASSIGQRFSGYTF	TGTGCCAGTAGTATAGGTCAGCGGTTCAGTGGCTACACCTTC	-	TRBJ1-2	-	14	TRBV19
CASSLWVNEKLFF	TGTGCCAGCAGTTTATGGGTTAATGAAAAACTGTTTTTT	many	TRBJ1-4	-	13	TRBV12-3/TRBV12-4
CASSVERGGTEAFF	TGCGCCAGCAGTGTGGAAAGGGGAGGCACTGAAGCTTTCTTT	-	TRBJ1-1	-	14	TRBV10-2
CASSASGTEIRTLHF	TGTGCCAGCAGCGCCTCCGGGACAGAGATACGTACCCTCCACTTT	-	TRBJ1-6	TRBD1	15	TRBV7-8
CASSFLESNSPLHF	TGTGCCAGCAGCTTTTTAGAGAGTAATTCACCCCTCCACTTT	many	TRBJ1-6	-	14	TRBV7-6
CASGQDNPLGYGYTF	TGTGCTAGTGGTCAGGACAATCCCCTCGGGTATGGCTACACCTTC	many	TRBJ1-2	-	15	TRBV12-5
CSARDRGDTQYF	TGCAGTGCTAGAGATAGAGGCGATACGCAGTATTTT	-	TRBJ2-3	-	12	TRBV20-1
CASSLGGVPTEAFF	TGCGCCAGCAGCTTGGGAGGGGTACCCACTGAAGCTTTCTTT	-	TRBJ1-1	-	14	TRBV5-1
CASSLGLQGNTIYF	TGTGCCAGCAGCTTAGGCCTGCAGGGAAACACCATATATTTT	many	TRBJ1-3	-	14	TRBV7-2
CSVGGTSGRSDTQYF	TGCAGCGTGGGGGGGACTAGCGGGAGATCAGATACGCAGTATTTT	many	TRBJ2-3	TRBD2	15	TRBV29-1
CASSQGQGGYSPLHF	TGTGCCAGTAGCCAGGGACAGGGGGGATATTCACCCCTCCACTTT	-	TRBJ1-6	TRBD1	15	TRBV19
CASTGTATYEQYF	TGCGCCAGCACCGGCACAGCTACCTACGAGCAGTACTTC	-	TRBJ2-7	-	13	TRBV5-1
CASSAARLRNTQYF	TGTGCCAGCAGTGCTGCTCGCCTGAGGAATACGCAGTATTTT	many	TRBJ2-3	-	14	TRBV6-1
CASSPTGTSGRTYNEQFF	TGTGCCAGCAGCCCAACCGGGACTAGCGGGAGGACCTACAATGAGCAGTTCTTC	-	TRBJ2-1	TRBD2	18	TRBV13
CASSLSGHEQYF	TGCGCCAGCAGCTTATCCGGTCACGAGCAGTACTTC	-	TRBJ2-7	-	12	TRBV5-1
CSVDMGNTEAFF	TGCAGCGTTGATATGGGAAACACTGAAGCTTTCTTT	once	TRBJ1-1	-	12	TRBV29-1
CASSPTRFRGNEQYF	TGTGCCAGCAGCCCAACTCGTTTTAGGGGCAACGAGCAGTACTTC	few	TRBJ2-7	-	15	TRBV7-8
CASALNEKLFF	TGTGCCAGCGCCCTTAATGAAAAACTGTTTTTT	many	TRBJ1-4	-	11	TRBV12-3/TRBV12-4
CASSLKGHNNEQFF	TGTGCCAGCAGCTTGAAGGGTCACAACAATGAGCAGTTCTTC	few	TRBJ2-1	-	14	TRBV5-4
CATSEGGAREQFF	TGTGCCACCAGTGAGGGTGGGGCCAGAGAGCAGTTCTTC	-	TRBJ2-1	-	13	TRBV24-1
CASSRPDSLGGYTF	TGTGCCAGCAGCCGCCCGGACAGTTTAGGCGGCTACACCTTC	many	TRBJ1-2	-	14	TRBV5-4
CACSLDHEQFF	TGTGCCTGCAGCTTAGATCATGAGCAGTTCTTC	few	TRBJ2-1	-	11	TRBV11-3
CASSLREGATGPLHF	TGTGCCAGCAGCTTGAGGGAAGGGGCAACGGGACCCCTCCACTTT	-	TRBJ1-6	-	15	TRBV7-9
CSAREASYNEQFF	TGCAGTGCTAGAGAAGCTAGCTACAATGAGCAGTTCTTC	many	TRBJ2-1	-	13	TRBV20-1
CASSFDRDNQETQYF	TGTGCCAGCAGCTTTGACAGGGACAACCAAGAGACCCAGTACTTC	-	TRBJ2-5	TRBD1	15	TRBV5-4
CATSAGTGGKTEAFF	TGTGCCACCAGTGCCGGGACAGGGGGGAAAACTGAAGCTTTCTTT	-	TRBJ1-1	TRBD1	15	TRBV24-1
CAISLQTGELFF	TGTGCCATCAGTCTACAGACCGGGGAGCTGTTTTTT	few	TRBJ2-2	-	12	TRBV10-3
CASSIDRGYNEQFF	TGTGCCAGTAGTATTGACAGGGGTTACAATGAGCAGTTCTTC	-	TRBJ2-1	TRBD1	14	TRBV19
CSVGGGGYNEQFF	TGCAGCGTTGGCGGGGGGGGGTACAATGAGCAGTTCTTC	-	TRBJ2-1	TRBD2	13	TRBV29-1
CATSDIGQSYGYTF	TGTGCCACCAGTGACATTGGCCAGAGCTATGGCTACACCTTC	-	TRBJ1-2	-	14	TRBV24-1
CASRSFSLAGGRTDTQYF	TGTGCCAGCAGATCCTTCTCCTTAGCGGGGGGGCGAACAGATACGCAGTATTTT	-	TRBJ2-3	TRBD2	18	TRBV6-1
CASSPSRTSGGKAETQYF	TGTGCCAGTAGTCCTTCAAGGACTAGCGGGGGGAAAGCCGAGACCCAGTACTTC	-	TRBJ2-5	TRBD2	18	TRBV19
CATSRGGETNTEAFF	TGTGCCACCAGCAGGGGGGGGGAGACGAACACTGAAGCTTTCTTT	-	TRBJ1-1	-	15	TRBV15